The 30 T cell receptor beta chains in this list originate from one sample, sequenced in a study of T cell repertoires in cytomegalovirus infection. TCRdb called the reads again in MiXCR, with one record for every CDR3 protein. The table includes 700,000 to 900,000 distinct CDR3 sequences, 29% detected once. No antigen has been assigned to these receptors. The sequenced sample was cultured CD8+ T cells from PBMCs, obtained from culture after CMV antigen stimulation. Receptor source: a human donor in good health (CMV status not recorded). Some clones in this sample may be carry-over from other donors' samples.

This clonotype was counted only a few times. Here the CDR3 reads CASSNNDVLVEQFF. The CDR3 bases are TGTGCCAGTAGTAATAACGACGTCCTTGTTGAGCAGTTCTTC. The V gene is TRBV19, the J gene TRBJ2-1, with D hard to call. The CDR3 loop spans 14 amino acids. Germline-derived CDR1 and CDR2 are LNHDA and SQIVND (reference sequence). V shed 4 bases and J shed 9 bases, with 16 bases lying between them.

The chain is built from TRBV7-2 and TRBJ2-7; possible D gene TRBD1, 5 bases. The CDR3 is 15 residues long. V lost 7 bases and J 2 bases, leaving 18 bases between the germline ends. Germline loops: CDR1 SGHTA, CDR2 FQGNSA. The CDR3 is CASICRATPPYEQYV. As DNA, the CDR3 is TGTGCCAGCATCTGCAGGGCCACCCCTCCCTACGAGCAGTACGTC.

The J gene is TRBJ2-1, the V gene TRBV6-2 or TRBV6-3; 10 positions agree with TRBD2. With 4 bases clipped from V and 6 bases from J, the junction kept 6 bases outside the gene matches. Germline loops: CDR1 MNHEY, CDR2 SVGEGT. The CDR3 contains 15 residues. The CDR3 sequence: CASSFERGGGNEQFF. CDR3 nucleotide sequence: TGTGCCAGCAGTTTTGAGCGGGGGGGAGGCAATGAGCAGTTCTTC.

V and J are TRBV27 and TRBJ1-1; no firm D call. Germline V CDR1 and CDR2: MNHEY, SMNVEV (reference sequence). This CDR3 has 14 amino acids. V lost 5 bases, J lost 4 bases, and 14 bases lay in between. CDR3 in amino acids: CASSARRTSTEAFF. The CDR3, as DNA: TGTGCCAGCAGTGCCCGGAGAACCAGCACTGAAGCTTTCTTT.

V is TRBV12-3 or TRBV12-4 and J is TRBJ2-7, with D tentatively TRBD1 (5 bases). The CDR3 spans 12 residues. The ends were cut back, 4 bases at V and 6 bases at J, with 10 bases in the middle. The CDR3 reads CASSSGQLEQYF. The CDR3 nucleotides are TGTGCCAGCAGTTCTGGACAACTCGAGCAGTACTTC.

This clonotype was observed a handful of times. This chain uses TRBV20-1 with TRBJ1-1; 7 nucleotides agree with TRBD1. In germline, CDR1 is DFQATT, CDR2 SNEGSKA (reference sequence). This CDR3 comprises 14 residues. The trim removed 6 bases at V and 2 bases at J, leaving 9 bases unmatched. CDR3 DNA: TGCAGTGCACCGACAGGGAGGTCAAACACTGAAGCTTTCTTT. It yields the protein CSAPTGRSNTEAFF.

V is TRBV7-2 and J is TRBJ2-1; D is perhaps TRBD1 (5 bases). This CDR3 region has 15 residues. Deletions cut 5 bases from V and 0 bases from J, with 11 bases between. In germline, CDR1 is SGHTA, CDR2 FQGNSA. CDR3 coding DNA: TGTGCCAGCAGCCCCGACGACAGCTCCTACAATGAGCAGTTCTTC. Its translation is CASSPDDSSYNEQFF.

At least ten counts were recorded for this clonotype. The chain couples TRBV19 to TRBJ2-1; 10 bases are shared with TRBD2. V was pared by 0 bases and J by 0 bases, with 5 bases of the junction left unmatched. This CDR3 is 18 amino acids long. Looked up from germline, CDR1 is LNHDA and CDR2 is SQIVND (reference sequence). CDR3 sequence: CASSIDSSSGGSYNEQFF. For the CDR3, the DNA is TGTGCCAGTAGTATAGATTCGTCTAGCGGGGGCTCCTACAATGAGCAGTTCTTC.

This clonotype has a handful of counts. The rearrangement uses TRBV27 and TRBJ1-5; D is unresolved. The V gene's germline CDR1 is MNHEY and CDR2 SMNVEV (reference sequence). Trimming took 2 bases from V and 8 from J, leaving 13 bases between them. This CDR3 has 14 residues. The CDR3 DNA reads TGTGCCAGCAGTTTAGGAAGGGAGTTCGAGCCCCAGCATTTT. It codes for CASSLGREFEPQHF.

CDR3 DNA sequence: TGTGCCAGCAGCTGGATACCCGGGACTGGGCTCTCCCTTGAAGCTTTCTTT. Protein product: CASSWIPGTGLSLEAFF. V is TRBV7-2 and J is TRBJ1-1; possible D gene TRBD1, 5 bases. V lost 4 bases to trimming and J lost 7 bases, with 25 bases between them. The germline CDR1 and CDR2 sequences are SGHTA and FQGNSA. The CDR3 covers 17 residues. The whole variable domain, remainder taken from reference TRBV7-2 and TRBJ1-1, is GAGVSQSPSNKVTEKGKDVELRCDPISGHTALYWYRQSLGQGLEFLIYFQGNSAPDKSGLPSDRFSAERTGGSVSTLTIQRTQQEDSAVYLCASSWIPGTGLSLEAFFGQGTRLTVV.

The chain carries TRBV20-1 and TRBJ1-2; D not certain. The CDR3 has 13 residues. V lost 3 bases and J lost 5, with 13 bases in between. Per the germline V gene, CDR1 is DFQATT and CDR2 is SNEGSKA (reference sequence). CDR3 in DNA: TGCAGTGCTAGTACAGCCGGAGAATATGGCTACACCTTC. Its protein is CSASTAGEYGYTF.

V and J are TRBV27 and TRBJ2-2; D ambiguous. CDR1 is MNHEY, CDR2 SMNVEV, per germline (reference sequence). Deletions cut 3 bases from V and 5 bases from J, with 7 bases between. The CDR3 consists of 13 residues. CDR3 in DNA: TGTGCCAGCAGTTTTGGATGGACCGGGGAGCTGTTTTTT. Translation gives CASSFGWTGELFF.

V usage is TRBV5-6 and J usage is TRBJ2-1, with 8 bases that match TRBD2. Germline CDR1 and CDR2: SGHDT and YYEEEE. Trimming at V came to 1 base and at J to 3 bases, leaving 6 bases not matched to a gene. The CDR3 extends over 16 amino acids. The CDR3, as DNA: TGTGCCAGCAGCTTGTATCCCAGCGGGGGCTACAATGAGCAGTTCTTC. This sequence encodes CASSLYPSGGYNEQFF. Full variable domain (outside the CDR3, taken from reference TRBV5-6 and TRBJ2-1): DAGVTQSPTHLIKTRGQQVTLRCSPKSGHDTVSWYQQALGQGPQFIFQYYEEEERQRGNFPDRFSGHQFPNYSSELNVNALLLGDSALYLCASSLYPSGGYNEQFFGPGTRLTVL.

This chain joins TRBV27 and TRBJ1-2; D remains unclear. V was trimmed by 3 bases and J by 8 bases, leaving 25 bases between them. The CDR3 has 17 amino acids. Looked up from germline, CDR1 is MNHEY and CDR2 is SMNVEV (reference sequence). This CDR3 reads CASSLQSAWVDDSGYTF. The CDR3 nucleotides are TGTGCCAGCAGTTTGCAGTCAGCGTGGGTCGACGATTCGGGCTACACCTTC.

This clonotype was seen a handful of times. The gene calls are TRBV19 and TRBJ2-1; 9 bases match TRBD1. The CDR3 is made up of 12 amino acids. V trimming: 4 bases; J trimming: 13 bases; junction bases outside the gene matches: 5. Germline CDR1 reads LNHDA; CDR2 reads SQIVND (reference sequence). Here the CDR3 DNA reads TGTGCCAGTAGTAACCGGGACAGGGAACAGTTCTTC. Protein: CASSNRDREQFF.

This clonotype was counted only a few times. The V call is TRBV12-3 or TRBV12-4, the J call TRBJ2-1, with 11 bases aligning to TRBD1. This CDR3 spans 18 amino acids. The junction had 8 bases not matched to a gene; V was cut back by 4 bases and J by 0 bases. Here the CDR3 reads CASSYRSGTGGSYNEQFF. CDR3 bases: TGTGCCAGCAGTTATCGGTCCGGGACAGGGGGCTCCTACAATGAGCAGTTCTTC.

This chain links TRBV6-5 with TRBJ2-2, with D perhaps TRBD1 (5 bases). This CDR3 is built from 14 residues. Trimming removed 6 bases from V and 4 bases from J, with 12 bases in between. CDR1 MNHEY and CDR2 SVGAGI come from the germline V gene. CDR3 protein: CASSPGHLTGELFF. The CDR3 DNA reads as TGTGCCAGCAGCCCCGGACATCTCACCGGGGAGCTGTTTTTT.

The J gene is TRBJ1-5, the V gene TRBV7-4, with 9 bases fitting TRBD1. In germline, CDR1 is SGHVT, CDR2 SQSDAQ. V was clipped by 1 base and J by 4 bases; unmatched bases: 5. The CDR3 extends over 16 amino acids. The chain's CDR3 is CASSLEEQGANQPQHF. CDR3 coding DNA: TGTGCCAGCAGCTTAGAGGAACAGGGGGCGAATCAGCCCCAGCATTTT.

Many counts were recorded for this clonotype. The chain has TRBV27 and TRBJ2-7; possibly TRBD1 for D (6 bases). This CDR3 is built from 15 residues. Germline V lookup: CDR1 MNHEY, CDR2 SMNVEV (reference sequence). V lost 6 bases and J lost 2, with 17 bases in between. The chain's CDR3 is CASSPAGTKTYEQYV. The CDR3 DNA follows: TGTGCCAGCAGCCCCGCTGGGACAAAAACCTACGAGCAGTACGTC.

The table lists this clonotype with a few counts. The gene calls are TRBV27 and TRBJ2-3; D gene ambiguous. CDR1 and CDR2 (germline): MNHEY, SMNVEV (reference sequence). The CDR3 totals 12 residues. The V and J ends lost 6 bases and 6 bases respectively, with 10 bases between them. CDR3 protein: CASSVSGDTQYF. CDR3 coding DNA: TGTGCCAGCAGCGTTTCGGGCGATACGCAGTATTTT.

The rearrangement uses TRBV2 and TRBJ2-7, with D possibly called TRBD1 or TRBD2 (5 bases each). Trimming took off 4 bases at V and 0 bases at J, with 13 bases between the two ends. The CDR3 covers 15 residues. The V gene's germline CDR1 is SNHLY and CDR2 FYNNEI. The CDR3 reads CASSGLGESSYEQYF. The DNA for the CDR3 is TGTGCCAGCAGTGGATTGGGGGAAAGCTCCTACGAGCAGTACTTC.

The chain recombines TRBV15 with TRBJ1-2; D not certain. V was pared by 2 bases and J by 1 base, with 8 bases between. This CDR3 has 14 amino acids. Per germline, CDR1 LNHNV and CDR2 YYDKDF (reference sequence). CDR3 bases: TGTGCCACCAGCAGACCGACGGATAACTATGGCTACACCTTC. This sequence encodes CATSRPTDNYGYTF.

The J gene is TRBJ2-3, the V gene TRBV10-3, with D possibly TRBD1 on 5 matching bases. Per the germline V gene, CDR1 is ENHRY and CDR2 is SYGVKD. Trimming pared 9 bases from V and 2 bases from J, leaving 12 bases between. The CDR3 is 13 amino acids. The CDR3 region is CAMTTDFTDTQYF. CDR3 in DNA: TGTGCCATGACGACAGACTTCACAGATACGCAGTATTTT.

The chain couples TRBV5-8 to TRBJ2-3; D is perhaps TRBD1 (6 bases). CDR1 and CDR2 from the germline V gene are SGHTS and YDEGEE. The CDR3 has 16 residues. V lost 0 bases and J lost 0, with 11 bases in between. CDR3 region: CASSLGTASSTDTQYF. DNA of the CDR3: TGTGCCAGCAGCTTGGGGACAGCTAGTAGCACAGATACGCAGTATTTT.

V gene TRBV2 combines with J gene TRBJ2-2; D not resolved. The CDR3 consists of 14 residues. CDR1 and CDR2 from the germline V gene are SNHLY and FYNNEI. Trimming took 7 bases from V and 1 from J, leaving 10 bases between them. This CDR3 reads CASTRRLNTGELFF. The CDR3 DNA sequence: TGTGCCAGCACCCGCCGGCTGAACACCGGGGAGCTGTTTTTT.

This clonotype was seen many times. The chain employs TRBV7-2 and TRBJ2-1; 9 bases align to TRBD2. V trimming: 3 bases; J trimming: 4 bases; junction bases outside the gene matches: 13. From germline, CDR1 is SGHTA and CDR2 FQGNSA. This CDR3 contains 18 residues. The CDR3 here is CASSLPKAGGPLYNEQFF. CDR3 coding DNA: TGTGCCAGCAGCTTGCCTAAAGCGGGGGGCCCACTTTACAATGAGCAGTTCTTC.

The chain recombines TRBV12-3 or TRBV12-4 with TRBJ1-4; possibly TRBD1 for D (5 bases). Trimming shortened V by 6 bases and J by 6 bases, and 29 bases separated the two germline ends. This CDR3 is built from 19 residues. The CDR3 DNA reads TGTGCCAGCAGCCCATATAGCCCATACTCCAGGGATTCGGATGAAAAACTGTTTTTT. It specifies CASSPYSPYSRDSDEKLFF.

The gene calls are TRBV27 and TRBJ1-2, with 8 bases lining up with TRBD1. Germline CDR1 is MNHEY and CDR2 is SMNVEV (reference sequence). The CDR3 is made up of 14 amino acids. Germline trimming cut 6 bases from V and 3 bases from J; bases unmatched to any gene: 6. DNA of the CDR3: TGTGCCAGCAGGCGACAGGGGAGGGACTATGGCTACACCTTC. As protein: CASRRQGRDYGYTF.

With respect to this clonotype: A much larger clone differs from this one at a single base, so this may be a read error. The chain links TRBV7-8 to TRBJ1-1; TRBD1 is a possible D gene (6 bases). The CDR3 totals 15 residues. Per germline, CDR1 SGHVS and CDR2 FQNEAQ. DNA for the CDR3: TGTGCCAGCAGCTTAGCGCACCTTCGGGACACTGAAGGTTTCTTT. It codes for CASSLAHLRDTEGFF.

About this clonotype itself: A read error may produce the germline difference seen at one junction end. The chain recombines TRBV4-1 with TRBJ2-2, with TRBD2 matching over 8 bases. Germline V lookup: CDR1 MGHRA, CDR2 YSYEKL. This CDR3 is built from 16 residues. This CDR3 is CASSQLRLAKTGELFF. The CDR3, as DNA: TGCGCCAGCAGCCAACTGCGACTAGCGAAAACCGGGGAGCTGTTTTTT.